This is a list of T cell receptor beta chains from one sample in a study of shared clonotypes between healthy human individuals. Generated by immunoSEQ multiplex PCR, the TCRdb table keeps only in-frame clones and is missing some. This sample yields 1,400,000 or so clones, of which just under 99% are seen a single time; about 0.35% belongs to the top ten. Input material: naive CD4+ T cells sorted from blood. The source is a man younger than 40 in good health. Both conserved end residues are part of each CDR3. D genes are given only for firm matches. Not every row has a clone size; where given, it reads once, few, many or a size class.

J gene	CDR3 length	V gene	D gene	clone size	CDR3 protein
TRBJ2-1	14	TRBV6-5	NA	NA	CASSSSGRNNEQFF
TRBJ2-2	14	TRBV5-1	NA	NA	CASSLSGSNGELFF
TRBJ1-5	17	TRBV5-3	NA	NA	CARSPGKTRELYQPQHF
TRBJ2-1	15	TRBV7-2	TRBD1	NA	CASSIRTGGYNEQFF
TRBJ2-5	15	TRBV7-3	NA	NA	CASSPYGGQQETQYF
TRBJ2-6	17	TRBV5-1	TRBD1	NA	CASNPRTGFPGANVLTF
TRBJ2-2	16	TRBV2	NA	NA	CASSIQGGANTGELFF
TRBJ2-2	16	TRBV28	NA	NA	CASSLLGDRPVRELFF
TRBJ2-7	11	TRBV20-1	NA	NA	CSAGDTYEQYF
TRBJ2-7	13	TRBV18	NA	NA	CASSPLLDHEQYF
TRBJ1-5	14	TRBV6-1	NA	NA	CASSEAYYDQPQHF
TRBJ1-3	13	TRBV6-5	NA	NA	CASRQLSGNTIYF
TRBJ1-1	16	TRBV11-2	TRBD1	NA	CASSLAPGQLNTEAFF
TRBJ2-7	14	TRBV6-1	TRBD2	once	CASSRAGESYEQYF
TRBJ2-7	16	TRBV15	NA	NA	CATSRGRTNLLSEQYF
TRBJ2-7	17	TRBV14	TRBD2	NA	CASSHSRVPSGRYEQYF
TRBJ2-7	15	TRBV19	NA	NA	CASSIDPALAREQYF
TRBJ1-2	15	TRBV6-5	TRBD1	NA	CASTQPGGRGYGYTF
TRBJ2-1	17	TRBV9	NA	NA	CASSVVGGGVSYNEQFF
TRBJ2-7	13	TRBV7-2	NA	NA	CASSSTISYEQYF
TRBJ2-5	15	TRBV7-8	TRBD1	NA	CASRYTGQGGETQYF
TRBJ2-5	14	TRBV7-8	TRBD1	NA	CASSSTGGGETQYF
TRBJ2-7	14	TRBV7-8	NA	NA	CASSLGPGEGEQYF
TRBJ2-7	14	TRBV2	NA	NA	CASSGRTSTYEQYF
TRBJ2-1	17	TRBV5-6	TRBD2	NA	CASSLRTSGSSYNEQFF
TRBJ1-5	14	TRBV7-8	NA	NA	CASSLREGLQPQHF
TRBJ2-1	16	TRBV18	TRBD2	NA	CASSPLAGAVNNEQFF
TRBJ2-6	15	TRBV6-5	NA	once	CASSLSGSGANVLTF
TRBJ2-1	13	TRBV7-6	NA	NA	CASSSRIYNEQFF
TRBJ1-4	15	TRBV5-8	NA	NA	CASSFDGTGAEKLFF
TRBJ1-1	14	TRBV18	NA	NA	CASSLDRLNTEAFF
TRBJ2-1	15	TRBV2	TRBD2	NA	CASSPISGSGNEQFF
TRBJ2-7	18	TRBV29-1	TRBD2	NA	CSAKSGTSGSPFWYEQYF
TRBJ2-7	11	TRBV27	NA	NA	CASRSLYEQYF
TRBJ2-7	12	TRBV27	NA	NA	CATSGRSREQYF
TRBJ2-7	13	TRBV7-6	NA	NA	CASSLHHGYEQYF
TRBJ2-7	14	TRBV7-2	NA	NA	CASSLEARIYEQYF
TRBJ2-4	16	TRBV9	TRBD1	NA	CASSELGQGGRNIQYF
TRBJ2-1	18	TRBV9	NA	NA	CASSVASSVGFSYNEQFF
TRBJ2-7	16	TRBV18	TRBD1	NA	CASSPAMPGQGYEQYF
TRBJ2-7	15	TRBV7-8	NA	NA	CASSPHRGQSYEQYF